This T cell receptor beta chain is drawn from a study of blood T cell repertoires in COVID-19. Study-level background: PBMCs, B-cell-depleted T cells, or T cells were the source of the cDNA or gDNA that made up the material.

Per the original methods: Reference gene primer amplification gave estimated nucleated cell counts. TCRdb's copy holds only in-frame clones and misses some; the assay was immunoSEQ multiplex PCR. V and J calls plus clone size are reproduced from that table; the DNA served to infer D and trimming. The sample carries tens of thousands of clones, over 80% recorded once. Unmatched junction bases numbered 4, after V lost 6 bases and J lost 6 bases. This CDR3 region has 14 residues. Germline V CDR1 and CDR2: SNHLY, FYNNEI. Those enrolled in Seattle joined during active infection and were followed longitudinally afterward.

The source is a man aged 40-49 years with COVID-19, enrolled during active disease. The sequenced sample consisted of peripheral blood. The chain employs TRBV2 and TRBJ2-1; 11 nucleotides line up with TRBD2. CDR3 nucleotides: TGTGCCAGCAGGGGACTAGCGGAGATCAATGAGCAGTTCTTC. Its translation is CASRGLAEINEQFF.